The clone carrying this T cell receptor beta chain was recorded many times. Its target is not known. These data belong to a study of CD8 T cells in ankylosing spondylitis. Study-level points and caveats: Clones linked to the disease showed a CD8+ phenotype. They occurred at relatively low frequencies in peripheral blood. Matched synovial fluid from ankylosing spondylitis patients was reported to be enriched for disease-linked clones. Certain motif variants had earlier been reported in reactive arthritis synovial fluid and blood. Characteristic of ankylosing spondylitis blood, it appeared, was a TCR beta motif comprising several highly homologous variants.

Quantitative 5'-RACE with molecular barcodes was used to make the TCR beta libraries. TCRdb reanalysed the 5' RACE reads using MiXCR and keeps one entry per CDR3 protein. The data show about 330,000 distinct CDR3 sequences, under 8.5% seen once. The CDR3 runs 12 residues. Per germline, CDR1 SQVTM and CDR2 ANQGSEA. V lost 4 bases to trimming and J lost 2 bases, with 8 bases between them. This rearrangement joins TRBV29-1 to TRBJ2-5; TRBD2 might be the D (5 bases). The sequenced sample consisted of blood, either unsorted or a sorted T cell fraction (not recorded which). This TCR derives from a male donor with ankylosing spondylitis. CDR3: CSVGRGQETQYF. The CDR3 DNA sequence: TGCAGCGTTGGACGGGGACAAGAGACCCAGTACTTC.